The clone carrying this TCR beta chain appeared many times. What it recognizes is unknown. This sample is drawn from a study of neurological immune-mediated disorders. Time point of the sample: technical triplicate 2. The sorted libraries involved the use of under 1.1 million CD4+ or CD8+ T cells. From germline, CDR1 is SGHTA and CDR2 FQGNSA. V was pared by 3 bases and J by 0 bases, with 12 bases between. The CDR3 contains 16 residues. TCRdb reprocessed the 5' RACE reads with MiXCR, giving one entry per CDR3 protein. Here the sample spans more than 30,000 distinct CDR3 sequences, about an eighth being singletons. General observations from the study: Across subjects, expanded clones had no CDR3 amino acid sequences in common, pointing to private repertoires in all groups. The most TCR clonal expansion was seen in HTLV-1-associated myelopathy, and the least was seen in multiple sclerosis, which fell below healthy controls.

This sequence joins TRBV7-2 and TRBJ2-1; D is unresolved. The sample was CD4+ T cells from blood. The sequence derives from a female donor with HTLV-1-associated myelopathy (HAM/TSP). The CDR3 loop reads CASSFGPGSSYNEQFF. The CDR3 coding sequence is TGTGCCAGCAGCTTCGGTCCCGGTAGCTCCTACAATGAGCAGTTCTTC.